This paragraph reports one T cell receptor beta chain. Its antigen remains unidentified. TCRdb reprocessed the RT-PCR reads via MiXCR and lists one record per CDR3 protein. The repertoire holds around 530,000 distinct CDR3 sequences, about 15% seen once, with approximately 3% in the top ten. Unmatched junction bases numbered 12, after V lost 0 bases and J lost 0 bases. CDR3 length equals 18 residues. Germline assignment: CDR1 DFQATT and CDR2 SNEGSKA (reference sequence). This entry belongs to a study of response to subunit inactivated influenza vaccine. Whole-study results and caveats: Authors suggested each seasonal influenza vaccination recruits few new T cells.

This receptor was obtained from a man aged 45-69 years who received an inactivated influenza vaccine. The chain employs TRBV20-1 and TRBJ2-3; 7 bases map to TRBD2. The input for sequencing was CD4+ T cells sorted from PBMCs, taken 23 months after vaccination. The CDR3 reads CSARDRMLAGSSTDTQYF. The CDR3 DNA reads TGCAGTGCTAGAGATCGAATGTTAGCGGGTTCTAGCACAGATACGCAGTATTTT.